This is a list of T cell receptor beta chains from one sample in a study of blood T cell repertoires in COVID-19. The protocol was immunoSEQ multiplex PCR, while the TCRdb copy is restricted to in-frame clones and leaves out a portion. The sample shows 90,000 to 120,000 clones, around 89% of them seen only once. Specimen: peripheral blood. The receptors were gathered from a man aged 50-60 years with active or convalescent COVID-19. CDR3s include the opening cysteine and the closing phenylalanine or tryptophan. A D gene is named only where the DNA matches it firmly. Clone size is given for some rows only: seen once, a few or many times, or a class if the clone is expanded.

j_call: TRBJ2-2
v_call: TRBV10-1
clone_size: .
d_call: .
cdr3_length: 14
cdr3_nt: TGCGCCAGCAGTGATACCCGGGATTCTGGGGAGCTGTTTTTT
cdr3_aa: CASSDTRDSGELFF

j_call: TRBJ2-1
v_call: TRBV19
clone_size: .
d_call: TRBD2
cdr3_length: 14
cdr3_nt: TGTGCCAGTAGCCTAGCGGGTACTTACAATGAGCAGTTCTTC
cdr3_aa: CASSLAGTYNEQFF

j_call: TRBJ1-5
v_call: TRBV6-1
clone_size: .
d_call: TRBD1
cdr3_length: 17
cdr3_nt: TGTGCCAGCAGTGGCTACAGGGGGCGCGGGGGCAATCAGCCCCAGCATTTT
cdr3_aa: CASSGYRGRGGNQPQHF

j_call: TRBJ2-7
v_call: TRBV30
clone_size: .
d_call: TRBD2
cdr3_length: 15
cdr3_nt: TGTGCCTGGAAGGAAATGGTAGCGGGGCGGGGCGAGCAGTACTTC
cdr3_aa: CAWKEMVAGRGEQYF

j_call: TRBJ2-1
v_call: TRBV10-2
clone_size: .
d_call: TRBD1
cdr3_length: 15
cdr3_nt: TGCGCCAGCAGTGGGGGACAGGGCCTCCGGTATGAGCAGTTCTTC
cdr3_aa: CASSGGQGLRYEQFF

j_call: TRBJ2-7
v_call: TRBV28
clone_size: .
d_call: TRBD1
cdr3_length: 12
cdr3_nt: TGTGCCAGCAGTAACAGGGGCTACGAGCAGTACTTC
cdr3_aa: CASSNRGYEQYF

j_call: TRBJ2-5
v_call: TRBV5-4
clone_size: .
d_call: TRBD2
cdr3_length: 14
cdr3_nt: TGTGCCAGCAGCCCCGGACTAGCGGGAGAGACCCAGTACTTC
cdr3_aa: CASSPGLAGETQYF

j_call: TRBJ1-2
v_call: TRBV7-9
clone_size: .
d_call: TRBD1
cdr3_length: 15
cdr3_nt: TGTGCCAGCAGCTTACAACAGGGGGCCCGCTATGGCTACACCTTC
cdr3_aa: CASSLQQGARYGYTF

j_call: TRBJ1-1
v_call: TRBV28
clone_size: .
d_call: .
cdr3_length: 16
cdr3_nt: TGTGCCAGCAGTTTATTCGGCAGGTCCGGGAACACTGAAGCTTTCTTT
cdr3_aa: CASSLFGRSGNTEAFF

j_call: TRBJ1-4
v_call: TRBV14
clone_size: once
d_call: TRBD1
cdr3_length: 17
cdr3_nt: TGTGCCAGCAGCCAAGCCCGGCCAAGTCACAGGGGTGAAAAACTGTTTTTT
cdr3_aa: CASSQARPSHRGEKLFF

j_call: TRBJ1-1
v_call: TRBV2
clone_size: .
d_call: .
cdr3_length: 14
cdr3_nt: TGTGCCAGCAGTGAGTATGAGGCGAACACTGAAGCTTTCTTT
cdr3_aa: CASSEYEANTEAFF

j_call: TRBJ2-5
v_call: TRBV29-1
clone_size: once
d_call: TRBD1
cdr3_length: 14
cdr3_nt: TGCAGCGTTGAAGATGGCAGGGGGACGGAGACCCAGTACTTC
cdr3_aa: CSVEDGRGTETQYF

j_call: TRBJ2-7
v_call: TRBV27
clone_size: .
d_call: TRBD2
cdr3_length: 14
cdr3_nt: TGTGCCAGCAGCAGACTAGCGGGAGTCTACGAGCAGTACTTC
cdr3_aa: CASSRLAGVYEQYF

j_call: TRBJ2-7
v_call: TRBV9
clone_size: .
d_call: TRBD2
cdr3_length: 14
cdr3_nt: TGTGCCAGCAGCGTTAGTAGCGGGAGTTACGAGCAGTACTTC
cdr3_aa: CASSVSSGSYEQYF

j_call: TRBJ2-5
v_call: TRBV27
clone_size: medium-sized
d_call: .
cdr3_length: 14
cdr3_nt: TGTGCCAGCAGCGTAGGGGCACCTCAAGAGACCCAGTACTTC
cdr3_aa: CASSVGAPQETQYF

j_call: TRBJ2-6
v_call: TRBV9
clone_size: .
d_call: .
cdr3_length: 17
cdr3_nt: TGTGCCAGCAGCGTCCTGGCAACACCCTCTGGGGCCAACGTCCTGACTTTC
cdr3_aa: CASSVLATPSGANVLTF

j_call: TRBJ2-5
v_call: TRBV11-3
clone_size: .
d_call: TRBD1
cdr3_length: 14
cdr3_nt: TGTGCCAGCAGCTTCGGGACAGGGGGAGAGACCCAGTACTTC
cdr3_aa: CASSFGTGGETQYF

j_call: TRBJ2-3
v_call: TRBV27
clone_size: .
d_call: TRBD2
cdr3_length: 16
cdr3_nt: TGTGCCAGCAGTAAATTAGCGGGCCAAAGCACAGATACGCAGTATTTT
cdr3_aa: CASSKLAGQSTDTQYF

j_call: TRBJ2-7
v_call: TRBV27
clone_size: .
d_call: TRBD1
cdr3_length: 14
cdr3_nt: TGTGCCAGCTCGGACAGGGGGCCTGTGAACGAGCAGTACTTC
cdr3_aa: CASSDRGPVNEQYF

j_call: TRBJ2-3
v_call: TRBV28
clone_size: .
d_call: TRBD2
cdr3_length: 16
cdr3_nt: TGTGCCAGCAGTTGGTCCCAGCGGGAGCGATCAGATACGCAGTATTTT
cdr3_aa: CASSWSQRERSDTQYF

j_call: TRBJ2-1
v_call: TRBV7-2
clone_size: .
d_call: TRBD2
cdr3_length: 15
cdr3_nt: TGTGCCAGCAGCTTATGGCCTAGCGGGAGTAATGAGCAGTTCTTC
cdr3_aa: CASSLWPSGSNEQFF

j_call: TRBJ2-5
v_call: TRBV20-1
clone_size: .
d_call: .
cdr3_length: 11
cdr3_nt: TGCAGTGCCCTCTCAGCGGAGACCCAGTACTTC
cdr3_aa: CSALSAETQYF

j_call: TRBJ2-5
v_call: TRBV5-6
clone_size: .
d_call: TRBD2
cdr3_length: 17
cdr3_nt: TGTGCCAGCAGCTTGGCTCTAGCGGGAGGGCAGGGGGAGACCCAGTACTTC
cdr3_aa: CASSLALAGGQGETQYF

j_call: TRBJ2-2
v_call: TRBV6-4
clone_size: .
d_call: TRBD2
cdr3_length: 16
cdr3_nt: TGTGCCAGCAGTGACGTAGCGGGAGGAAACACCGGGGAGCTGTTTTTT
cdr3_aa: CASSDVAGGNTGELFF

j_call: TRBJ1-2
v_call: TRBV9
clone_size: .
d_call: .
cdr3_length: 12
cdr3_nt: TGTGCCAGCAGCACCTACTCGGGGGGCTACACCTTC
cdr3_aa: CASSTYSGGYTF

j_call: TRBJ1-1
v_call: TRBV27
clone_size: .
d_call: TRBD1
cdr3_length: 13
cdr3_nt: TGTGCCAGCAGTTTCGACAGGGCGAGGGAAGCTTTCTTT
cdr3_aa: CASSFDRAREAFF

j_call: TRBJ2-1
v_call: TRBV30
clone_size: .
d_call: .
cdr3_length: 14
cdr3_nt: TGTGCCTGGAGCGCCGAAAGGGGGTGGAATGAGCAGTTCTTC
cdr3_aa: CAWSAERGWNEQFF

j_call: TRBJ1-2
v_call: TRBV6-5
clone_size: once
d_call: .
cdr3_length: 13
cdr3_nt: TGTGCCAGCAGACCCCAGGGGAACTATGGCTACACCTTC
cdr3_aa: CASRPQGNYGYTF

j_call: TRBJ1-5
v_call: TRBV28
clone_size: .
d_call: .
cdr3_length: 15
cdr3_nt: TGTGCCAGCAGTTTTTATTGGGGGGGCAATCAGCCCCAGCATTTT
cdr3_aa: CASSFYWGGNQPQHF

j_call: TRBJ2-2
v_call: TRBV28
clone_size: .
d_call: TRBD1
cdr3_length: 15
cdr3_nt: TGTGCCTCTTTAACCGGGACAGGGGACACCGGGGAGCTGTTTTTT
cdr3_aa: CASLTGTGDTGELFF

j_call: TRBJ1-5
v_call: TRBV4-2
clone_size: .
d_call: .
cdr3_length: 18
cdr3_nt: TGTGCCAGCAGCCAAGTGGTCCAGGGGCTGTATAGCAATCAGCCCCAGCATTTT
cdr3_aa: CASSQVVQGLYSNQPQHF

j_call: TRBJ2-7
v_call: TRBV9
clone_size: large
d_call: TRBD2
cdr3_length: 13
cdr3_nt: TGTGCCAGCCAACCGGGACTAGCGTCAGAGCAGTACTTC
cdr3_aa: CASQPGLASEQYF

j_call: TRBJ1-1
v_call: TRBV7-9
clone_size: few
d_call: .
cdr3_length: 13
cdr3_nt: TGTGCTGGAGGGCAGGGTGTGCACACTGAAGCTTTCTTT
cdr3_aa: CAGGQGVHTEAFF

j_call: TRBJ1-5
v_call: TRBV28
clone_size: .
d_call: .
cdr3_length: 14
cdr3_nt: TGTGCCAGCAGTCGGGGCGGGGGTAATCAGCCCCAGCATTTT
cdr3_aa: CASSRGGGNQPQHF

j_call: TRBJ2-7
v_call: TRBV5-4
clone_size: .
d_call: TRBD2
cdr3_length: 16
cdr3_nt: TGTGCCAGCAGCTTGGCCCGGACTAGCGGAACCTACGAGCAGTACTTC
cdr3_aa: CASSLARTSGTYEQYF

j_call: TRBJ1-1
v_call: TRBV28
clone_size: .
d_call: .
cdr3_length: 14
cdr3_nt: TGTGCCAGCAGAGACGGAGCCCGGAGGACTGAAGCTTTCTTT
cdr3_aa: CASRDGARRTEAFF

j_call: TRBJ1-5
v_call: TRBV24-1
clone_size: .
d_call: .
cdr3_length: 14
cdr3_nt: TGTGCCACCAGTCTGTCGGGATTCAATCAGCCCCAGCATTTT
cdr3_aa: CATSLSGFNQPQHF

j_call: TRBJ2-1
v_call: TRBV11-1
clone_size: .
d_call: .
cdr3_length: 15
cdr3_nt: TGTGCCAGCAGCTTTGGTCAGGGTACCTACAATGAGCAGTTCTTC
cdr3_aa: CASSFGQGTYNEQFF

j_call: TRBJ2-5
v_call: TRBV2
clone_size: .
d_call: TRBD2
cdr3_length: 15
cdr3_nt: TGTGCCAGCAGTGACGCGGGAGAGGTTGGGGAGACCCAGTACTTC
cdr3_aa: CASSDAGEVGETQYF

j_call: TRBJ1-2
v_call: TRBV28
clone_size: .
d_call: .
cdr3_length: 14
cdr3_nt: TGTGCCAGCAGCCTCCCCGGGGAGCATTATGGCTACACCTTC
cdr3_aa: CASSLPGEHYGYTF

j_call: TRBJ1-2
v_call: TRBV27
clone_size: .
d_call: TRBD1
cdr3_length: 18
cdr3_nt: TGTGCCAGCAGTTTATCGAGGGACAGCCTCGAGTTCTACTATGGCTACACCTTC
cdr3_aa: CASSLSRDSLEFYYGYTF

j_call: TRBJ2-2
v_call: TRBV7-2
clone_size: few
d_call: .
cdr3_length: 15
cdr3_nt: TGTGCCAGCAGCTTAGGGCTAGTAGACACCGGGGAGCTGTTTTTT
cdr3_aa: CASSLGLVDTGELFF

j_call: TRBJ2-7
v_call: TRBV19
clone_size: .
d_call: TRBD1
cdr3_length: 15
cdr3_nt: TGTGCCATCCACTCGGGGACAGGGTATCCTAACGAGCAGTACTTC
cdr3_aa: CAIHSGTGYPNEQYF

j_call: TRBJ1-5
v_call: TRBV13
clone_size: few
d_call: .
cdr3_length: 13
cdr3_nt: TGTGCCAGTACCCGAGGGCGCAATCAGCCCCAGCATTTT
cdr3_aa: CASTRGRNQPQHF

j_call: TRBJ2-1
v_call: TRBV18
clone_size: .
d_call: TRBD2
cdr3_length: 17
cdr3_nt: TGTGCCAGCTCACCTCCCGGACTAGCGGGAGGTTTGAATGAGCAGTTCTTC
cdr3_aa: CASSPPGLAGGLNEQFF

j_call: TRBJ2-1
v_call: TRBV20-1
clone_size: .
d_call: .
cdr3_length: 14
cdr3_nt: TGCAGTGCTAGTAGGAGGAGCTCCTACAATGAGCAGTTCTTC
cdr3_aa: CSASRRSSYNEQFF

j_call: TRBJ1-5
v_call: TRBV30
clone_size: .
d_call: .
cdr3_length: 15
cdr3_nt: TGTGCCTGGACGGGACAACTAAATAGCAATCAGCCCCAGCATTTT
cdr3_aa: CAWTGQLNSNQPQHF

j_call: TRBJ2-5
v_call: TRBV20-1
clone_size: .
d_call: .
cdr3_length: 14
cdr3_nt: TGCAGTGCAAGTTTGACAGACCTTAAAGAGACCCAGTACTTC
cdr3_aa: CSASLTDLKETQYF

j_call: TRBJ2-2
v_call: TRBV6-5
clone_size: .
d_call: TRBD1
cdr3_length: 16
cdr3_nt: TGTGCCAGCAGTTACTCGGGACAGGGAGGCACCGGGGAGCTGTTTTTT
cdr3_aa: CASSYSGQGGTGELFF

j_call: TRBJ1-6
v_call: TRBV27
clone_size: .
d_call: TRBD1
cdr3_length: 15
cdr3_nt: TGTGCCAGCAGTCCCTCAGGGACAGGGGTCTCACCCCTCCACTTT
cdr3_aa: CASSPSGTGVSPLHF

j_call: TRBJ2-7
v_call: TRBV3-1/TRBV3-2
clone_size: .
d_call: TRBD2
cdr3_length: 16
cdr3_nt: TGTGCCAGCAGCCAAGTAGTAGCGGGAGGGCCCTACGAGCAGTACTTC
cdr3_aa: CASSQVVAGGPYEQYF

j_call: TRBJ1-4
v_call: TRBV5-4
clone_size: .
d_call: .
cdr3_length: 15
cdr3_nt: TGTGCCAGCAGCACACGAGGGGGGGAGAGAGAAAAACTGTTTTTT
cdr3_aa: CASSTRGGEREKLFF

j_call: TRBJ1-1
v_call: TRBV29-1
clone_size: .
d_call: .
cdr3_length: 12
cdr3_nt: TGCAGCGTTGAAACAGAGAACACTGAAGCTTTCTTT
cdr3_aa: CSVETENTEAFF

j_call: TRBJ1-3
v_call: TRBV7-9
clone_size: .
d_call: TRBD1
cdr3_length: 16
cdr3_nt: TGTGCCAGCAGCTCTGGGACAGGGGCTAGAAGAAACACCATATATTTT
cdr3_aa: CASSSGTGARRNTIYF

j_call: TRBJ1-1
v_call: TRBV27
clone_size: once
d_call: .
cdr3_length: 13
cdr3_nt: TGTGCCAGCAGTTTTTCAGTGAACACTGAAGCTTTCTTT
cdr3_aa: CASSFSVNTEAFF

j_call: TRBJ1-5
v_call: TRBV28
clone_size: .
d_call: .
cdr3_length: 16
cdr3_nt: TGTGCCAGCAGTTTACTCTCCCTTTATAGCAATCAGCCCCAGCATTTT
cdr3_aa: CASSLLSLYSNQPQHF